The 22 T cell receptor beta chains given below trace back to one sample, sequenced in a study of cytomegalovirus exposure and HLA in healthy donors. Researchers ran the PCR with 60 Vbeta and 13 Jbeta primers. Assay: immunoSEQ multiplex PCR; the TCRdb copy retains only in-frame clones and omits some. The sample lists 100,000 to 150,000 clones; about three quarters were seen once. Sequenced material: PBMCs. These receptors originate from a woman aged 25 to 39 in good health and CMV-seronegative.

The chain recombines TRBV7-3 with TRBJ2-3; 13 positions match TRBD2. The V gene end was trimmed by 5 bases and the J gene end by 2 bases; junction bases not matched to a gene: 4. The CDR3 is 16 residues long. Germline V CDR1 and CDR2: SGHTA, FQGTGA. The CDR3 DNA follows: TGTGCCAGCAGCCCCGGGACTAGCGGGGACACAGATACGCAGTATTTT. Its protein is CASSPGTSGDTDTQYF.

CDR3 sequence: CASSPGAMRQYF. DNA of the CDR3: TGTGCCAGCAGCCCAGGTGCCATGAGGCAGTACTTC. The J gene is TRBJ2-7, the V gene TRBV7-9; D remains ambiguous. The germline V and J ends were trimmed by 5 bases and 9 bases, with 14 bases remaining between them. The CDR3 length is 12 residues. The germline V gene encodes CDR1 SEHNR and CDR2 FQNEAQ (reference sequence).

The rearrangement links TRBV7-3 to TRBJ2-7; 12 positions match TRBD2. The CDR3 covers 14 residues. Per the germline V gene, CDR1 is SGHTA and CDR2 is FQGTGA. V lost 5 bases, J lost 7 bases, and 6 bases stayed unmatched. DNA for the CDR3: TGTGCCAGCAGCCTAGCGGGGGGGCCTTGGGAGCAGTACTTC. It yields the protein CASSLAGGPWEQYF.

V usage is TRBV6-4 and J usage is TRBJ2-1; 14 nucleotides align to TRBD2. CDR3 length: 16 residues. The J segment lost 6 bases and the V segment lost 6 bases, leaving 7 bases of the junction unmatched. Germline CDR1 and CDR2: MRHNA and SNTAGT. The CDR3, as DNA: TGTGCCAGCAGGCGGGGACTAGCGGGAGCCTTCAATGAGCAGTTCTTC. It specifies CASRRGLAGAFNEQFF.

The chain is built from TRBV19 and TRBJ1-2; D is perhaps TRBD1 (5 bases). Trimming pared 10 bases from V and 8 bases from J, leaving 20 bases between. The V gene's germline CDR1 is LNHDA and CDR2 SQIVND (reference sequence). This CDR3 spans 13 amino acids. This CDR3 reads CATKLGTGRGYTF. Here the CDR3 DNA reads TGTGCCACCAAACTCGGGACTGGACGGGGCTACACCTTC.

The chain carries TRBV7-6 and TRBJ2-1; 8 bases agree with TRBD2. Per germline, CDR1 SGHVS and CDR2 FNYEAQ. The V gene end was trimmed by 5 bases and the J gene end by 0 bases; junction bases not matched to a gene: 21. This CDR3 has 21 residues. The CDR3 sequence is CASSALIPGLGRSNSYNEQFF. The CDR3, as DNA: TGTGCCAGCAGCGCTTTAATACCGGGACTAGGGAGATCGAACTCCTACAATGAGCAGTTCTTC.

The CDR3 region has the DNA TGTGCCAGCAAGGCAGGGAAGGACTATGGCTACACCTTC. The encoded protein is CASKAGKDYGYTF. The V and J genes are TRBV27 and TRBJ1-2, with D possibly matching TRBD1 (5 bases). The germline V gene encodes CDR1 MNHEY and CDR2 SMNVEV (reference sequence). This CDR3 region has 13 residues. Trimming shortened V by 7 bases and J by 3 bases, and 12 bases separated the two germline ends.

This clone showed up just once. V usage is TRBV7-9 and J usage is TRBJ2-5; 10 nucleotides align to TRBD2. This CDR3 comprises 15 residues. After removal of 1 base from V and 2 bases from J, the junction contained 1 base not matched to a gene. Germline V gene lookup returns CDR1 SEHNR and CDR2 FQNEAQ (reference sequence). The CDR3 nucleotides read TGTGCCAGCAGCTTAGTGGGACTAGCGCAAGAGACCCAGTACTTC. Amino acids: CASSLVGLAQETQYF.

The rearrangement joins TRBV10-1 to TRBJ2-1, with D possibly being TRBD2 (5 bases). V lost 2 bases to trimming and J lost 15 bases, with 32 bases between them. The CDR3 is made up of 18 amino acids. CDR1 WNHNN and CDR2 SYGVQD come from the germline V gene (reference sequence). CDR3 loop: CASSEPDLTPCVAPGVFF. In DNA form, the CDR3 reads TGCGCCAGCAGTGAGCCCGACCTAACTCCCTGTGTAGCGCCTGGTGTGTTCTTC.

V is TRBV11-2 and J is TRBJ1-3, with D possibly being TRBD1 (6 bases). Trimming took 1 base from V and 2 from J, leaving 6 bases between them. Germline V gene data show CDR1 as SGHAT and CDR2 as FQNNGV. The CDR3 consists of 14 residues. The CDR3 reads CASSLGTAGNTIYF. In DNA, the CDR3 is TGTGCCAGCAGCTTAGGGACAGCTGGAAACACCATATATTTT.

This clone was counted between two and nine times. The chain employs TRBV7-9 and TRBJ2-3, with 7 bases lining up with TRBD1. The germline CDR1 and CDR2 sequences are SEHNR and FQNEAQ (reference sequence). V gave up 2 bases and J gave up 5 bases; unmatched junction bases: 4. The CDR3 is made up of 14 amino acids. CDR3 coding DNA: TGTGCCAGCAGCTTACGACAGGGTATAGATACGCAGTATTTT. Its translation is CASSLRQGIDTQYF. Filled out from reference TRBV7-9 and TRBJ2-3, the complete variable domain reads DTGVSQNPRHKITKRGQNVTFRCDPISEHNRLYWYRQTLGQGPEFLTYFQNEAQLEKSRLLSDRFSAERPKGSFSTLEIQRTEQGDSAMYLCASSLRQGIDTQYFGPGTRLTVL.

This clone was seen more than once but under ten times. The chain recombines TRBV14 with TRBJ2-3; a weak D match, TRBD1 (6 bases). The CDR3 sequence is 15 residues long. V was cut by 4 bases and J by 7 bases, with 18 bases left in between. CDR1 is SGHDN, CDR2 FVKESK, per germline. The CDR3 DNA reads TGTGCCAGCAGCCGGACAGTACCGTGGAGGAATACGCAGTATTTT. It yields the protein CASSRTVPWRNTQYF.

The V and J genes are TRBV6-1 and TRBJ2-7, with a possible D match to TRBD1 (5 bases). V dropped 1 base and J dropped 2 bases, with 9 bases sitting between them. Germline V gene lookup returns CDR1 MNHNS and CDR2 SASEGT. CDR3 length: 14 residues. CDR3: CASSEVRVAYEQYF. The CDR3 DNA follows: TGTGCCAGCAGTGAAGTCAGGGTTGCCTACGAGCAGTACTTC.

This clone was seen a single time. The V gene is TRBV19, the J gene TRBJ2-1; weak D call: TRBD2 (6 bases). Germline-derived CDR1 and CDR2 are LNHDA and SQIVND (reference sequence). Trimming pared 0 bases from V and 5 bases from J, leaving 8 bases between. The CDR3 extends over 14 amino acids. The CDR3 spells CASSIDGGDNEQFF. The CDR3 DNA is TGTGCCAGTAGTATAGATGGAGGGGACAATGAGCAGTTCTTC.

This clone has just one count. Its ends do not fully match the called genes, so a read error is possible. V is TRBV27 and J is TRBJ2-7; TRBD1 matches at 8 bases. Germline V lookup: CDR1 MNHEY, CDR2 SMNVEV (reference sequence). This CDR3 contains 14 residues. CDR3 coding DNA: TGTGCCAGCAGTCTATCTCAGGGGGCGTTCGAGCAGTACTTC. Translating gives CASSLSQGAFEQYF.

This chain links TRBV7-9 with TRBJ2-5; 7 bases are a match to TRBD2. Germline CDR1 and CDR2: SEHNR and FQNEAQ (reference sequence). The V gene end was trimmed by 4 bases and the J gene end by 6 bases; junction bases not matched to a gene: 11. The CDR3 loop spans 15 amino acids. This chain's CDR3 is CASSSDMSGIQTQYF. The DNA for the CDR3 is TGTGCCAGCAGCTCCGATATGAGCGGGATACAGACCCAGTACTTC.

CDR3 loop: CASSLASGKTSDEQFF. CDR3 nucleotide sequence: TGTGCCAGCAGCTTAGCTAGCGGGAAAACGAGCGATGAGCAGTTCTTC. The V call is TRBV7-2, the J call TRBJ2-1, with 8 bases identical to TRBD2. Germline V gene data show CDR1 as SGHTA and CDR2 as FQGNSA. The J segment lost 8 bases and the V segment lost 0 bases, leaving 9 bases of the junction unmatched. This CDR3 spans 16 amino acids.

V and J are TRBV2 and TRBJ2-1; tentatively, D is TRBD1 (6 bases). Between the trimmed V and J ends, which lost 3 bases and 3 bases, there was a span of 12 bases. The CDR3 consists of 15 residues. CDR1 is SNHLY, CDR2 FYNNEI, per germline. Here the CDR3 reads CASSDSRGHYNEQFF. CDR3 sequence (DNA): TGTGCCAGCAGTGATTCCAGGGGCCACTACAATGAGCAGTTCTTC.

CDR3 nucleotide sequence: TGTGCCAGCAGTTGGGGGGGCCTCTATGAGCAGTTCTTC. The encoded protein is CASSWGGLYEQFF. The chain links TRBV6-1 to TRBJ2-1; tentative D call: TRBD2 (7 bases). Per the germline V gene, CDR1 is MNHNS and CDR2 is SASEGT. The CDR3 consists of 13 residues. The V end lost 5 bases, the J end lost 8 bases, and 13 bases lay between the germline ends.

The V and J genes are TRBV27 and TRBJ2-1, with 8 bases identical to TRBD1. There are 16 residues in the CDR3. V gave up 4 bases and J gave up 4 bases; unmatched junction bases: 9. CDR1 MNHEY and CDR2 SMNVEV come from the germline V gene (reference sequence). The CDR3 spells CASSSRGRGLYNEQFF. CDR3 bases: TGTGCCAGCAGTTCCAGGGGGCGCGGGTTATACAATGAGCAGTTCTTC.

The V call is TRBV5-1, the J call TRBJ1-4, with 9 bases fitting TRBD1. Germline V gene lookup returns CDR1 SGHRS and CDR2 YFSETQ. This CDR3 is built from 14 residues. V shed 4 bases, J shed 8 bases, and the junction held 6 bases outside the gene matches. CDR3 DNA: TGCGCCAGCAGCACGGGACAGGGTCGCGAAAAACTGTTTTTT. Translation: CASSTGQGREKLFF. Together with reference TRBV5-1 and TRBJ1-4, the CDR3 gives the full variable domain: KAGVTQTPRYLIKTRGQQVTLSCSPISGHRSVSWYQQTPGQGLQFLFEYFSETQRNKGNFPGRFSGRQFSNSRSEMNVSTLELGDSALYLCASSTGQGREKLFFGSGTQLSVL.

The chain combines TRBV7-2 with TRBJ1-1; maybe TRBD1 (6 bases). With 5 bases removed from V and 3 bases from J, the gap between germline ends came to 10 bases. Germline V gene lookup returns CDR1 SGHTA and CDR2 FQGNSA. The length of the CDR3 is 13 residues. The CDR3 loop reads CASSRQADTEAFF. The CDR3 region has the DNA TGTGCCAGCAGCCGACAGGCGGACACTGAAGCTTTCTTT.